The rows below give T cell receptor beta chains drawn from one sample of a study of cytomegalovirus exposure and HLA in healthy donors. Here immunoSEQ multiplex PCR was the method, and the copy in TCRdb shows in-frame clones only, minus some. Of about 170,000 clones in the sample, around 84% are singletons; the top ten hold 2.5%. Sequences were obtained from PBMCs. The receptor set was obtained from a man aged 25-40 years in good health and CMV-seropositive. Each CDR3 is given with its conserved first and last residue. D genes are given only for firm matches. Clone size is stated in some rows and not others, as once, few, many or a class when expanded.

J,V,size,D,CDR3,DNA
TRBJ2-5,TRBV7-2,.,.,CASRSGSEETQYF,TGTGCCAGCAGATCCGGGTCGGAAGAGACCCAGTACTTC
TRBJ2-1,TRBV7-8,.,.,CASSLDRTGYNEQFF,TGTGCCAGCAGCTTAGATAGGACTGGCTACAATGAGCAGTTCTTC
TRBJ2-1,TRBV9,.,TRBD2,CATGTSDNEQFF,TGTGCCACAGGGACTAGCGACAATGAGCAGTTCTTC
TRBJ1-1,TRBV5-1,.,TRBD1,CASSLQGQNTEAFF,TGCGCCAGCAGCCTACAGGGGCAGAACACTGAAGCTTTCTTT
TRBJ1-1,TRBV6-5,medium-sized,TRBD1,CASRLTDRVLSEAFF,TGTGCCAGCAGGCTTACGGACAGGGTACTTTCTGAAGCTTTCTTT
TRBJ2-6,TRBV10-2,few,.,CASSGRGSGANVLTF,TGCGCCAGCAGTGGTAGGGGGTCTGGGGCCAACGTCCTGACTTTC
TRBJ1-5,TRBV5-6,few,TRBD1,CASSGQGARGNQPQHF,TGTGCCAGCAGCGGACAGGGGGCGCGAGGCAATCAGCCCCAGCATTTT
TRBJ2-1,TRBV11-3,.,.,CASSPGLSYNEQFF,TGTGCCAGCAGCCCGGGATTATCATACAATGAGCAGTTCTTC
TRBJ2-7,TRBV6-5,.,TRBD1,CASSRTGSSYEQYF,TGTGCCAGCAGTCGGACAGGTAGCTCCTACGAGCAGTACTTC
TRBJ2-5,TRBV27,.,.,CASSLFPGYQETQYF,TGTGCCAGCAGTTTATTCCCAGGGTACCAAGAGACCCAGTACTTC
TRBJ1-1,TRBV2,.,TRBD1,CASKGQPNTEAFF,TGTGCCAGCAAGGGACAGCCGAACACTGAAGCTTTCTTT
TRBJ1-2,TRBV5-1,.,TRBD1,CASSDQPTGGNYGYTF,TGCGCCAGCAGCGATCAGCCTACAGGGGGGAACTATGGCTACACCTTC
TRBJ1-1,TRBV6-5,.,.,CASSYGPGVNTEAFF,TGTGCCAGCAGTTACGGGCCAGGGGTGAACACTGAAGCTTTCTTT
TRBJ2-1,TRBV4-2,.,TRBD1,CASSRDPGQEPYNEQFF,TGTGCCAGCAGTCGTGATCCGGGACAGGAACCCTACAATGAGCAGTTCTTC
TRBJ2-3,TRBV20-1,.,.,CSALPGAAQYF,TGCAGTGCCCTCCCTGGGGCGGCGCAGTATTTT
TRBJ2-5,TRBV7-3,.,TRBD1,CASSSNRGETQYF,TGTGCCAGCAGCTCAAACAGGGGGGAGACCCAGTACTTC
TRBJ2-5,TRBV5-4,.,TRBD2,CASSLASGSQETQYF,TGTGCCAGCAGCTTGGCTAGCGGGAGTCAAGAGACCCAGTACTTC
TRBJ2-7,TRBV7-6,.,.,CASSTQGWYEQYF,TGTGCCAGCAGCACCCAGGGTTGGTACGAGCAGTACTTC
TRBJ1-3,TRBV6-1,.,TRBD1,CASSEAWQGGPGNTIYF,TGTGCCAGCAGTGAAGCCTGGCAGGGGGGTCCTGGAAACACCATATATTTT
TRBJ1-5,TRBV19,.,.,CASRRFESEGQPQHF,TGTGCCAGTAGGAGATTCGAATCGGAGGGTCAGCCCCAGCATTTT
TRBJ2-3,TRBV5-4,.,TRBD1,CASSPEDRRPTDTQYF,TGTGCCAGCAGTCCTGAGGACAGGAGACCCACAGATACGCAGTATTTT
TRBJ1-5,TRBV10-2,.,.,CASSEWSQPQHF,TGCGCCAGCAGTGAATGGAGTCAGCCCCAGCATTTT
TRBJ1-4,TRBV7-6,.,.,CASSRTSTGFVGEKLFF,TGTGCCAGCAGTAGAACCTCCACAGGGTTCGTGGGTGAAAAACTGTTTTTT
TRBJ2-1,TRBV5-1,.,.,CASSLDRELYNEQFF,TGCGCCAGCAGCTTGGACCGGGAGCTCTACAATGAGCAGTTCTTC
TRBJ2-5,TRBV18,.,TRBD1,CASSPSDRAQETQYF,TGTGCCAGCTCACCAAGTGACAGGGCCCAAGAGACCCAGTACTTC
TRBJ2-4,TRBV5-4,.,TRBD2,CASSGTSGSVGNIQYF,TGTGCCAGCAGCGGGACTAGCGGGAGTGTGGGAAACATTCAGTACTTC
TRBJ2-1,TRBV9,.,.,CASSVVVSSYNEQFF,TGTGCCAGCAGCGTAGTGGTGAGCTCCTACAATGAGCAGTTCTTC
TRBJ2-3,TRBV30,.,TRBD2,CAWSAGGGLDTQYF,TGTGCCTGGAGTGCCGGGGGGGGTTTGGATACGCAGTATTTT
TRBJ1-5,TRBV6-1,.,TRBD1,CASRGQASGPQHF,TGTGCCAGCAGAGGACAGGCCTCGGGGCCCCAGCATTTT
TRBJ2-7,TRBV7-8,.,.,CASSFPSNTGPSSYEQYF,TGTGCCAGCAGCTTCCCCTCTAATACAGGGCCGAGCTCCTACGAGCAGTACTTC
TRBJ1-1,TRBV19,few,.,CASSGGRITEAFF,TGTGCCAGTAGCGGGGGGCGAATCACTGAAGCTTTCTTT
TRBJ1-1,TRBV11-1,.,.,CASSLVSQGSAFF,TGTGCCAGCAGCTTAGTCTCCCAGGGGTCGGCTTTCTTT
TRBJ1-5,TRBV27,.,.,CASSPGGSRLTQHF,TGTGCCAGCAGTCCCGGTGGGAGCAGGTTGACCCAGCATTTT
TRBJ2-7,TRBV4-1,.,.,CASSQVGVTTYEQYF,TGCGCCAGCAGCCAAGTAGGAGTGACGACCTACGAGCAGTACTTC
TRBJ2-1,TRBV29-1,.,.,CSVLVPTYNEQFF,TGCAGCGTCCTAGTCCCGACCTACAATGAGCAGTTCTTC
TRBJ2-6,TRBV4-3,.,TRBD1,CASSQGGGTGFSGANVLTF,TGCGCCAGCAGCCAAGGAGGCGGGACAGGGTTCTCTGGGGCCAACGTCCTGACTTTC
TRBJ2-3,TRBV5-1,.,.,CASSFDEFTNPDTQYF,TGCGCCAGCAGCTTCGATGAGTTCACTAACCCAGATACGCAGTATTTT
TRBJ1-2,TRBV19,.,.,CASSIGTSPSGYTF,TGTGCCAGTAGTATCGGGACTTCTCCTAGTGGCTACACCTTC
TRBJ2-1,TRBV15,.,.,CATSRERVHQYNEQFF,TGTGCCACCAGCAGAGAGAGGGTACACCAATACAATGAGCAGTTCTTC
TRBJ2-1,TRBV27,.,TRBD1,CASSVHRGEQFF,TGTGCCAGCAGCGTACACAGGGGCGAGCAGTTCTTC
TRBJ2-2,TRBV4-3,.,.,CASSQAAGLNTGELFF,TGCGCTAGCAGCCAAGCGGCAGGCCTGAACACCGGGGAGCTGTTTTTT
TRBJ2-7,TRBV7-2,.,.,CASSLAGPPEQYF,TGTGCCAGCAGCTTAGCGGGGCCCCCCGAGCAGTACTTC
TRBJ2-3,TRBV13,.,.,CASSLGQGWGTDTQYF,TGTGCCAGCAGCTTAGGCCAGGGCTGGGGCACAGATACGCAGTATTTT
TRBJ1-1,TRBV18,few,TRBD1,CASSLQTGPDTEAFF,TGTGCCAGCTCACTTCAGACAGGGCCTGACACTGAAGCTTTCTTT
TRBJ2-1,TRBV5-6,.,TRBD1,CASSFIPGDREHNEQFF,TGTGCCAGCAGCTTTATCCCCGGGGACAGGGAACACAATGAGCAGTTCTTC
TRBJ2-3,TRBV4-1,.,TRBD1,CASSLLGGARDTQYF,TGCGCCAGCAGCTTATTAGGGGGCGCAAGGGATACGCAGTATTTT
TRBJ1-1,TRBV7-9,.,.,CASSPGAGPVNTEAFF,TGTGCCAGCAGCCCGGGAGCGGGACCCGTGAACACTGAAGCTTTCTTT
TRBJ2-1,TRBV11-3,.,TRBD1,CASSEGQGRNEQFF,TGTGCCAGCAGCGAGGGACAGGGTCGGAATGAGCAGTTCTTC
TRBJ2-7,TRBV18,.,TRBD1,CASSPGTGELGEQYF,TGTGCCAGCTCACCGGGAACAGGGGAATTAGGCGAGCAGTACTTC
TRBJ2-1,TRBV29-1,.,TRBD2,CSVEGVWDYHNEQFF,TGCAGCGTTGAAGGGGTCTGGGACTACCACAATGAGCAGTTCTTC
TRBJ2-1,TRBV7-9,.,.,CSSSPPRRQSSYNEQFF,TGTTCCAGCAGCCCCCCCCGGAGACAGAGCTCCTACAATGAGCAGTTCTTC
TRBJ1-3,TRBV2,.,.,CASSPFPGNTIYF,TGTGCCAGCAGTCCTTTTCCCGGAAACACCATATATTTT
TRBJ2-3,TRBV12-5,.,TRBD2,CASGLDRLAGFTDTQYF,TGTGCTAGTGGTTTGGACAGACTAGCGGGATTCACAGATACGCAGTATTTT
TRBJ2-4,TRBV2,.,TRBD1,CASKDRVKNIQYF,TGTGCCAGCAAGGACAGGGTTAAAAACATTCAGTACTTC